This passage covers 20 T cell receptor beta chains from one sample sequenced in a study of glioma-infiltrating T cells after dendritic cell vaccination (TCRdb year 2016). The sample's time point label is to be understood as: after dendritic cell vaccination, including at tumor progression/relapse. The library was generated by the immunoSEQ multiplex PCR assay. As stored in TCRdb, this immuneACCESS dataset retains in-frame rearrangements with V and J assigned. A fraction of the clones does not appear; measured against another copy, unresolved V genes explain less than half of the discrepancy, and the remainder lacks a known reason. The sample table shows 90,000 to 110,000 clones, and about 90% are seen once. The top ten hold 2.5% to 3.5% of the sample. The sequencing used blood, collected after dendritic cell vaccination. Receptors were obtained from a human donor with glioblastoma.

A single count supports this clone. CDR3 bases: TGTGCCAGCAGCTCGCTAGCGGGGGGTTACAATGAGCAGTTCTTC. Translated: CASSSLAGGYNEQFF. The J gene is TRBJ2-1, the V gene TRBV7-9; 11 bases match TRBD2. In germline, CDR1 is SEHNR, CDR2 FQNEAQ (reference sequence). Trimming at V came to 4 bases and at J to 4 bases, leaving 3 bases not matched to a gene. The CDR3 contains 15 residues. Full variable domain (missing parts from reference TRBV7-9 and TRBJ2-1): DTGVSQNPRHKITKRGQNVTFRCDPISEHNRLYWYRQTLGQGPEFLTYFQNEAQLEKSRLLSDRFSAERPKGSFSTLEIQRTEQGDSAMYLCASSSLAGGYNEQFFGPGTRLTVL.

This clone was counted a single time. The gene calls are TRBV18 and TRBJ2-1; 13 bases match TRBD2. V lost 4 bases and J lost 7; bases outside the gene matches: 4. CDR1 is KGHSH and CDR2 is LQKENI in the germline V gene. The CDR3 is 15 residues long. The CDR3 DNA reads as TGTGCCAGCTCACTCGGGACTAGCGGGACTAATGAGCAGTTCTTC. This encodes CASSLGTSGTNEQFF.

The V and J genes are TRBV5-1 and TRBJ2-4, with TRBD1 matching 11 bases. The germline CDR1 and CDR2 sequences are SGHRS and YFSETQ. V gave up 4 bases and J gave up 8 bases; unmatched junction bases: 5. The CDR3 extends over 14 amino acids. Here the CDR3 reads CASSPGQGGDIQYF. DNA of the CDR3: TGCGCCAGCAGCCCGGGACAGGGGGGAGACATTCAGTACTTC.

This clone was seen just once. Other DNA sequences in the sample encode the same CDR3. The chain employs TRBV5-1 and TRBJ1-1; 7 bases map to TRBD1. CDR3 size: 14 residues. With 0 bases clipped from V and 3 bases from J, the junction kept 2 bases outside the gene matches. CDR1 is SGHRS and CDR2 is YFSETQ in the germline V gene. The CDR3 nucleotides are TGCGCCAGCAGCTTGGCAGGGGGGTACACTGAAGCTTTCTTT. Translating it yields CASSLAGGYTEAFF.

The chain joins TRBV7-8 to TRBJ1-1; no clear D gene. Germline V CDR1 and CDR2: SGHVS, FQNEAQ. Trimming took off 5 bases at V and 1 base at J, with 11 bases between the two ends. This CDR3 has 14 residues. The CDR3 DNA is TGTGCCAGCAGCGCCCAGAGAGGGAACACTGAAGCTTTCTTT. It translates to CASSAQRGNTEAFF.

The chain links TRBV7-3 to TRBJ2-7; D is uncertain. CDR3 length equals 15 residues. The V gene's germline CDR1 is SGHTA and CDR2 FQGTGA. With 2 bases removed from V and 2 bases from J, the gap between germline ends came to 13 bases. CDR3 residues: CASSLQGGGTYEQYF. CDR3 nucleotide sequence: TGTGCCAGCAGCTTACAAGGTGGCGGAACCTACGAGCAGTACTTC.

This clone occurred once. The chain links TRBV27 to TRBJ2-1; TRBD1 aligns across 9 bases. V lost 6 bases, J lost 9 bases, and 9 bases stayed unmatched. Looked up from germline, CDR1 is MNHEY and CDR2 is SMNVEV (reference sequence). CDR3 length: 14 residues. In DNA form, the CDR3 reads TGTGCCAGCAGCCCGGACAGGGGTTTCAGTGAGCAGTTCTTC. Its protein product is CASSPDRGFSEQFF.

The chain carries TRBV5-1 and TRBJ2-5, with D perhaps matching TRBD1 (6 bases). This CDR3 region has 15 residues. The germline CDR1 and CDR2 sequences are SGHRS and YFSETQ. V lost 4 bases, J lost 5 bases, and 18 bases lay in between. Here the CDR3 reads CASSGTGTERETQYF. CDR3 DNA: TGCGCCAGCAGCGGAACAGGGACCGAGCGGGAGACCCAGTACTTC.

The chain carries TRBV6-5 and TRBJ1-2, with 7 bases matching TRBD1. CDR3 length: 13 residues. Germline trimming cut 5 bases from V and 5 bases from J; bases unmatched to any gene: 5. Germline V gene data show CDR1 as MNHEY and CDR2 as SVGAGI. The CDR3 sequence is CASSPTGTYGYTF. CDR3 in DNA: TGTGCCAGCAGTCCGACAGGGACGTATGGCTACACCTTC.

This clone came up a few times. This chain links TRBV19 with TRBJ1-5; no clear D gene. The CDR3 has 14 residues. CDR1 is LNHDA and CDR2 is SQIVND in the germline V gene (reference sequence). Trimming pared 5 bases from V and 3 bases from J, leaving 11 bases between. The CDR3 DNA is TGTGCCAGTAGTCCTTCGGGAATCAATCAGCCCCAGCATTTT. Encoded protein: CASSPSGINQPQHF. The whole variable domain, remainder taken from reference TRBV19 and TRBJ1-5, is DGGITQSPKYLFRKEGQNVTLSCEQNLNHDAMYWYRQDPGQGLRLIYYSQIVNDFQKGDIAEGYSVSREKKESFPLTVTSAQKNPTAFYLCASSPSGINQPQHFGDGTRLSIL.

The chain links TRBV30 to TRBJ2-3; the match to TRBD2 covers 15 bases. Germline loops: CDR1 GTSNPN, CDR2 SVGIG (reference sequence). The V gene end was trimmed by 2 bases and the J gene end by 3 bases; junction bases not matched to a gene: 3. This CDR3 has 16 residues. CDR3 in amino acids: CAWSTGTSGGTDTQYF. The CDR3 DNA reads TGTGCCTGGAGTACCGGGACTAGCGGGGGGACAGATACGCAGTATTTT.

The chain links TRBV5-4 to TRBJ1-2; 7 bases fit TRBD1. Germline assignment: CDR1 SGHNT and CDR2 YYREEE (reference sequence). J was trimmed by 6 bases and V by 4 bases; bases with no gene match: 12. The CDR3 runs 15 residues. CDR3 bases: TGTGCCAGCAGCGGATTATACTCCGGGACAGATGGCTACACCTTC. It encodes CASSGLYSGTDGYTF.

The CDR3 sequence is CASSEGQGVLYGYTF. The DNA for the CDR3 is TGTGCCAGCAGCGAGGGACAGGGGGTTCTCTATGGCTACACCTTC. The chain joins TRBV7-8 to TRBJ1-2; TRBD1 agrees at 11 bases. CDR1 is SGHVS and CDR2 is FQNEAQ in the germline V gene. The CDR3 spans 15 residues. V lost 5 bases to trimming and J lost 4 bases; unmatched junction nucleotides: 6.

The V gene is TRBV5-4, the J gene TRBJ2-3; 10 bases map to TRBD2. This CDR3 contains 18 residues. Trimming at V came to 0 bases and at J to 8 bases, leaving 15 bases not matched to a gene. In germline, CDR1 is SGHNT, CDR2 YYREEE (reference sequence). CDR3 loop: CASSLGASGGLKNRTQYF. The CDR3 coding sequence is TGTGCCAGCAGCTTGGGGGCTAGCGGGGGCCTGAAAAACCGTACGCAGTATTTT. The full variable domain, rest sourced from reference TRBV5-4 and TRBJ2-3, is ETGVTQSPTHLIKTRGQQVTLRCSSQSGHNTVSWYQQALGQGPQFIFQYYREEENGRGNFPPRFSGLQFPNYSSELNVNALELDDSALYLCASSLGASGGLKNRTQYFGPGTRLTVL.

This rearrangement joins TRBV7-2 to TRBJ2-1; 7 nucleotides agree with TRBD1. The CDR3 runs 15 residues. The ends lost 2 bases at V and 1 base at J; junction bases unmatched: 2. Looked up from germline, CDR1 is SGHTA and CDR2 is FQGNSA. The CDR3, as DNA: TGTGCCAGCAGCTTACGGGACAGATCCTACAATGAGCAGTTCTTC. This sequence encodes CASSLRDRSYNEQFF. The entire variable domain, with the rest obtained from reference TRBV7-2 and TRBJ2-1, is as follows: GAGVSQSPSNKVTEKGKDVELRCDPISGHTALYWYRQSLGQGLEFLIYFQGNSAPDKSGLPSDRFSAERTGGSVSTLTIQRTQQEDSAVYLCASSLRDRSYNEQFFGPGTRLTVL.

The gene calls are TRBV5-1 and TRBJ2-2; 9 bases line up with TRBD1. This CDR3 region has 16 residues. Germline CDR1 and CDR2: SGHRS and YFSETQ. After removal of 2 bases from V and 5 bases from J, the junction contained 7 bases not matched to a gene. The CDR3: CASSLQGAHVTGELFF. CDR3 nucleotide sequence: TGCGCCAGCAGCTTACAGGGGGCACACGTGACCGGGGAGCTGTTTTTT.

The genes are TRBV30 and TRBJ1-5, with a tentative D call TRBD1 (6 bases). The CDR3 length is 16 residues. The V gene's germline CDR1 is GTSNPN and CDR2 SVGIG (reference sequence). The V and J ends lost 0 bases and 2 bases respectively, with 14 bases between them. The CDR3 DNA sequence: TGTGCCTGGAGTGTACAGGGAAAGGGGGGCAATCAGCCCCAGCATTTT. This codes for CAWSVQGKGGNQPQHF.

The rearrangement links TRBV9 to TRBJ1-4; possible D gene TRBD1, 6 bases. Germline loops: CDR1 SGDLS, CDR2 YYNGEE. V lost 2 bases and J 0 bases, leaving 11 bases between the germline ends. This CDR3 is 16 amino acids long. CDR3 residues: CASSVGEGATNEKLFF. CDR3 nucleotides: TGTGCCAGCAGCGTGGGGGAGGGGGCAACTAATGAAAAACTGTTTTTT.

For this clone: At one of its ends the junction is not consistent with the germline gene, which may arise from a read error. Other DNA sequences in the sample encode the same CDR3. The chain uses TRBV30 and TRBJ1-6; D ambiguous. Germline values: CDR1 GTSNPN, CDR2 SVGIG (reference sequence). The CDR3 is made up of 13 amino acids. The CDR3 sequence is CASVQDYNSPLHF. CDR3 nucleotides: TGTGCCTCGGTGCAGGACTATAATTCCCCCCTCCACTTT.

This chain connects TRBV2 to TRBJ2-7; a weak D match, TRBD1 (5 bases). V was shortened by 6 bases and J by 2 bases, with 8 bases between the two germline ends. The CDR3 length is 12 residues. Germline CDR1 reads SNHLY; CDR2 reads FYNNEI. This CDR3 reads CASRRQTYEQYF. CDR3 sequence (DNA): TGTGCCAGCAGGCGACAGACCTACGAGCAGTACTTC.